This T cell receptor beta chain appears in the sequencing data of a study of T cell repertoires in cytomegalovirus infection. From germline, CDR1 is SGHVS and CDR2 FNYEAQ. With 0 bases removed from V and 10 bases from J, the gap between germline ends came to 13 bases. This CDR3 contains 15 residues. This clonotype was seen repeatedly, ten times or more. Its antigen is unidentified. TCRdb reprocessed the reads via MiXCR and lists one record per CDR3 protein. The table lists 650,000 to 850,000 distinct CDR3 sequences, around 29% of them singletons. This chain joins TRBV7-6 and TRBJ2-6; D might be TRBD1 (6 bases). Sequenced here: cultured CD8+ T cells from PBMCs, sampled from culture after CMV antigen stimulation. The receptor was derived from a human donor in good health (CMV status not recorded). Some clones in this sample may be carry-over from other donors' samples. Here the CDR3 reads CASSLAPAGDNVLTF. CDR3 nucleotides: TGTGCCAGCAGCTTAGCGCCGGCAGGGGATAACGTCCTGACTTTC.